This T cell receptor beta chain was recorded in a study of T cells expressing NK-cell markers. Study at large: Source material for TCR beta repertoires consisted of sorted CD3+CD56+NKG2C+, CD3+CD56+NKG2C- and CD3+CD56-NKG2C+ T cells. Sequencing covered eight donors, seven HCMV-seropositive and one seronegative. Study-wide points: A range of roughly 1.0-8% of CD8+ T cells consisted of dominant NKG2C+ clonotypes in more than five donors. The CD3+CD56-NKG2C+ fraction of several donors was likewise dominated by these clonotypes.

About this clonotype itself: Its antigen is as yet unknown.

TCRdb reanalyzed the 5' RACE reads and collapses them to one entry per CDR3 protein, without DNA. In all, the sample yields roughly 160,000 distinct CDR3 sequences. The CDR3 covers 16 residues. CDR1 and CDR2 (germline): MNHNS, SASEGT. The sample comprised blood T cells: a sorted CD56 or NKG2C T cell subset, CD4+ or CD8+ T cells, or bulk PBMC T cells (not recorded which). The TCR originated in a woman aged 18 to 75 in good health. The chain has TRBV6-1 and TRBJ2-2; TCRdb picks TRBD1, but there is no DNA to check that call. The CDR3 reads CASSLNPTGGGGELFF.